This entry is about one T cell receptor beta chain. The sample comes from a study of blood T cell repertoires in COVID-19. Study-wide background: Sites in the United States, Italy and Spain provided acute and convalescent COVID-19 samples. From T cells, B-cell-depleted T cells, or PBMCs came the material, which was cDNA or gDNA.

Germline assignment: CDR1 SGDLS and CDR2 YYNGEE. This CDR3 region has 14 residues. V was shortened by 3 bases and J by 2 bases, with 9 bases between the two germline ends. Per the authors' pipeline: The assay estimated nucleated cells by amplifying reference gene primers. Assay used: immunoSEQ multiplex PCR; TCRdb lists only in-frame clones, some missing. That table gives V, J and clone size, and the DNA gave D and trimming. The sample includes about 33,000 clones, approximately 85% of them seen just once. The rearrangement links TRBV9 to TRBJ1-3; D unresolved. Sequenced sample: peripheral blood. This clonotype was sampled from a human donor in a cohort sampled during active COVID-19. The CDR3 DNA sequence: TGTGCCAGCAGCGCTGCGGTCCCTGGAAACACCATATATTTT. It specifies CASSAAVPGNTIYF.